This record looks at one T cell receptor beta chain sequence and its context. This CDR3 has 15 residues. The V gene's germline CDR1 is SGHVS and CDR2 FNYEAQ. J gave up 5 bases and V 1 base, and 5 bases lay outside the gene matches. This record comes from a study of cytomegalovirus exposure and HLA in healthy donors. Primers: 60 Vbeta forward and 13 Jbeta reverse. Profiled with immunoSEQ multiplex PCR; TCRdb holds only in-frame clones, not every one. The sample consists of 130,000 to 150,000 clones, approximately 70% of them appearing once. Sequenced material: PBMCs. The receptor comes from a human donor in good health. The rearrangement uses TRBV7-6 and TRBJ2-5; 9 nucleotides agree with TRBD1. CDR3 bases: TGTGCCAGCAGCTTAGAGGGACAGGGAGCGGAGACCCAGTACTTC. Its translation: CASSLEGQGAETQYF.